Here is one T cell receptor (beta chain) with its context. The antigen is undetermined. CDR1 and CDR2 (germline): SGHDN, FVKESK. The CDR3 covers 15 residues. The V end lost 4 bases, the J end lost 2 bases, and 9 bases lay between the germline ends. These data belong to a study of response to subunit inactivated influenza vaccine. Study-wide findings and caveats: Authors proposed each seasonal influenza vaccination draws in few new T cells.

TCRdb re-called the RT-PCR reads through MiXCR, storing one row per CDR3 protein. The repertoire holds approximately 480,000 distinct CDR3 sequences, with approximately 11% as singletons. This rearrangement joins TRBV14 to TRBJ2-6; D gene unclear. This TCR came from a man between 50 and 59 years old who received an inactivated influenza vaccine. The source was PBMCs from blood, collected around seven weeks after vaccination. The CDR3 DNA sequence: TGTGCCAGCAGCCCCACATCTACTGGGGCCAACGTCCTGACTTTC. Its translation: CASSPTSTGANVLTF. The full variable domain, rest sourced from reference TRBV14 and TRBJ2-6, is EAGVTQFPSHSVIEKGQTVTLRCDPISGHDNLYWYRRVMGKEIKFLLHFVKESKQDESGMPNNRFLAERTGGTYSTLKVQPAELEDSGVYFCASSPTSTGANVLTFGAGSRLTVL.